The next 27 T cell receptor beta chains were all read from a single sample in a study of regulatory T cells in long-lasting Graves disease. Relying on iRepertoire HTBI primers and Arm-PCR of CDR3 regions, the team built TCR beta libraries. TCRdb itself ran the multiplex PCR reads through MiXCR, one entry per CDR3 protein. The sample contains hundreds of thousands of distinct CDR3 sequences, about a sixth of which appear only once. This sample's time point: newly diagnosed GD, antithyroid drugs for less than 3 months. RNA extracted from PBMCs served as the sequencing template. Sequenced material: peripheral blood mononuclear cells (PBMCs), taken at new diagnosis, from a patient treated with antithyroid drugs. These receptor sequences come from a female donor with Graves disease.

The rearrangement uses TRBV19 and TRBJ2-4; tentatively, D is TRBD2 (5 bases). Germline V gene lookup returns CDR1 LNHDA and CDR2 SQIVND (reference sequence). CDR3 length: 13 residues. The V gene lost 4 bases and the J gene lost 1 base, with 5 bases spanning the gap. CDR3 DNA: TGTGCCAGTAGTACGGGGGCCAAAAACATTCAGTACTTC. Encoded protein: CASSTGAKNIQYF.

The chain uses TRBV5-5 and TRBJ2-7; 7 bases agree with TRBD1. The CDR3 is 15 amino acids. The germline V gene encodes CDR1 SGHKS and CDR2 YYEKEE (reference sequence). V dropped 4 bases and J dropped 4; count of bases not matched to a gene: 11. The CDR3 loop is CASSPGGVLEYEQYF. The CDR3 nucleotides are TGTGCCAGCAGCCCAGGGGGTGTCTTAGAGTACGAGCAGTACTTC.

This clonotype was observed at least ten times. The CDR3 region is CASGATGELFF. The CDR3 region has the DNA TGTGCCAGCGGGGCGACCGGGGAGCTGTTTTTT. The rearrangement joins TRBV2 to TRBJ2-2; TRBD1 might be the D (5 bases). Germline V lookup: CDR1 SNHLY, CDR2 FYNNEI. Trimming removed 8 bases from V and 5 bases from J, with 6 bases in between. The CDR3 runs to 11 residues.

This rearrangement joins TRBV7-6 to TRBJ2-1; 10 positions match TRBD1. Looked up from germline, CDR1 is SGHVS and CDR2 is FNYEAQ. CDR3 length: 14 residues. The J segment lost 8 bases and the V segment lost 5 bases, leaving 6 bases of the junction unmatched. The CDR3 reads CASSPTGGFYEQFF. For the CDR3, the DNA is TGTGCCAGCAGCCCGACAGGGGGCTTTTATGAGCAGTTCTTC. The entire variable domain, with the rest obtained from reference TRBV7-6 and TRBJ2-1, is as follows: GAGVSQSPRYKVTKRGQDVALRCDPISGHVSLYWYRQALGQGPEFLTYFNYEAQQDKSGLPNDRFSAERPEGSISTLTIQRTEQRDSAMYRCASSPTGGFYEQFFGPGTRLTVL.

The CDR3 loop is CASSLDRMRRETQYF. As DNA, the CDR3 is TGTGCCAGCAGCTTAGACAGGATGAGACGAGAGACCCAGTACTTC. The chain joins TRBV7-9 to TRBJ2-5, with TRBD1 as a possible D gene (5 bases). CDR1 is SEHNR, CDR2 FQNEAQ, per germline (reference sequence). The CDR3 has 15 residues. Trimming took off 1 base at V and 4 bases at J, with 13 bases between the two ends.

This clonotype was picked up a small number of times. The chain links TRBV24-1 to TRBJ1-5; 11 nucleotides line up with TRBD1. This CDR3 contains 14 residues. From germline, CDR1 is KGHDR and CDR2 SFDVKD. V was pared by 10 bases and J by 3 bases, with 4 bases of the junction left unmatched. The CDR3 region has the DNA TGTGCCACGCAGGACAGGGGGCCCAATCAGCCCCAGCATTTT. Its translation is CATQDRGPNQPQHF.

In this sample, this clonotype turned up many times. The gene calls are TRBV12-3 or TRBV12-4 and TRBJ2-1; 8 positions agree with TRBD1. The CDR3 totals 15 residues. V shed 5 bases and J 5 bases; nucleotides not matched to a gene: 8. CDR3 DNA: TGTGCCAGCAGTCGCCAGGGGGCATCCCACAATGAGCAGTTCTTC. Translating gives CASSRQGASHNEQFF.

This clonotype has more than one count but fewer than ten. This chain links TRBV2 with TRBJ2-5; TRBD2 agrees at 9 bases. The CDR3 is made up of 16 amino acids. V was pared by 2 bases and J by 4 bases, with 8 bases of the junction left unmatched. CDR1 and CDR2 (germline): SNHLY, FYNNEI. The CDR3 protein is CASSEWAGGPTETQYF. The CDR3 DNA reads TGTGCCAGCAGTGAATGGGCGGGAGGGCCGACAGAGACCCAGTACTTC.

This clonotype was seen repeatedly, ten times or more. The chain employs TRBV11-3 and TRBJ1-1, with 7 bases that match TRBD1. The CDR3 is made up of 14 amino acids. CDR1 and CDR2 (germline): SGHNT, YENEEA. V was pared by 5 bases and J by 1 base, with 4 bases of the junction left unmatched. CDR3 residues: CASSLRTGNTEAFF. The CDR3 DNA sequence: TGTGCCAGCAGCCTTCGGACAGGGAACACTGAAGCTTTCTTT.

This clonotype was detected ten times or more. The gene calls are TRBV30 and TRBJ1-2, with 7 bases fitting TRBD1. The CDR3 runs to 15 residues. The germline V gene encodes CDR1 GTSNPN and CDR2 SVGIG (reference sequence). Losses at the gene ends were 4 bases for V and 6 bases for J; bases not matched to a gene: 14. Here the CDR3 reads CAWTLGQPLADGYTF. The CDR3 DNA follows: TGTGCCTGGACCCTGGGACAGCCGCTGGCCGATGGCTACACCTTC. Full variable domain (remainder filled in from reference TRBV30 and TRBJ1-2): SQTIHQWPATLVQPVGSPLSLECTVEGTSNPNLYWYRQAAGRGLQLLFYSVGIGQISSEVPQNLSASRPQDRQFILSSKKLLLSDSGFYLCAWTLGQPLADGYTFGSGTRLTVV.

Regarding this clonotype: A much larger clone is a single base away; this may be a read error. The chain employs TRBV14 and TRBJ2-7; D is possibly TRBD1 (6 bases). Per the germline V gene, CDR1 is SGHDN and CDR2 is FVKESK. CDR3 length equals 15 residues. V dropped 0 bases and J dropped 0 bases, with 9 bases sitting between them. The CDR3 coding sequence is TGTGCCAGCAGCCAAGATGACAGGTACTCCTACGAGCAGTACTTC. Protein sequence: CASSQDDRYSYEQYF.

This clonotype was observed at least ten times. The chain uses TRBV5-1 and TRBJ2-2, with 11 bases that match TRBD2. Germline V gene data show CDR1 as SGHRS and CDR2 as YFSETQ. V lost 0 bases and J lost 4; bases outside the gene matches: 11. The CDR3 runs 19 residues. Written as DNA, the CDR3 is TGCGCCAGCAGCTTGGCTCCTAGCGGGAGGCCAGTGGGCACCGGGGAGCTGTTTTTT. Amino acids: CASSLAPSGRPVGTGELFF.

V is TRBV20-1 and J is TRBJ2-7; D might be TRBD1 (6 bases). Germline V gene data show CDR1 as DFQATT and CDR2 as SNEGSKA (reference sequence). V lost 3 bases to trimming and J lost 5 bases, with 17 bases between them. The CDR3 extends over 14 amino acids. The CDR3 region is CSASPRGRRNEQYF. CDR3 bases: TGCAGTGCTAGCCCCAGGGGTCGGAGGAACGAGCAGTACTTC.

The chain couples TRBV9 to TRBJ1-1; D gene unclear. Looked up from germline, CDR1 is SGDLS and CDR2 is YYNGEE. The CDR3 is made up of 15 amino acids. V lost 0 bases and J 0 bases, leaving 9 bases between the germline ends. The CDR3 DNA reads as TGTGCCAGCAGCGTAGCTGCCGGCCTGAACACTGAAGCTTTCTTT. Its protein product is CASSVAAGLNTEAFF.

Remarks on this clonotype: This is likely a read error, given that the CDR3 carries no conserved phenylalanine or tryptophan at its end. Because the CDR3's place on the DNA is in doubt, the DNA is left out and the CDR3 is given as listed by TCRdb. The chain joins TRBV30 to TRBJ2-5; the table's D call, TRBD1, has no DNA check behind it. Germline assignment: CDR1 GTSNPN and CDR2 SVGIG (reference sequence). The CDR3 adds up to 13 amino acids, both ends counted. The CDR3 is CAWSLTPGETRYL.

This chain uses TRBV6-5 with TRBJ2-7; 7 bases match TRBD2. CDR1 is MNHEY and CDR2 is SVGAGI in the germline V gene. The V and J ends lost 2 bases and 5 bases, in that order; junction bases with no gene match: 12. CDR3 length: 16 residues. The CDR3 bases are TGTGCCAGCAGTTACACCCGGGGGGAGGGCAAAGACGAGCAGTACTTC. It yields the protein CASSYTRGEGKDEQYF.

The chain couples TRBV30 to TRBJ1-3; no clear D gene. Germline V CDR1 and CDR2: GTSNPN, SVGIG (reference sequence). Between the trimmed V and J ends, which lost 0 bases and 4 bases, there was a span of 10 bases. This CDR3 region has 14 residues. The CDR3 protein is CAWSVGVGGNTIYF. CDR3 sequence (DNA): TGTGCCTGGAGTGTGGGAGTAGGCGGAAACACCATATATTTT.

The chain joins TRBV9 to TRBJ2-1; weak D call: TRBD2 (6 bases). V gave up 2 bases and J gave up 7 bases, with 19 bases separating them. The germline V gene encodes CDR1 SGDLS and CDR2 YYNGEE. CDR3 length: 16 residues. The CDR3 DNA is TGTGCCAGCAGCGTCCTACATGGCGGGACGGCTAATGAGCAGTTCTTC. Translating it yields CASSVLHGGTANEQFF.

Ten or more counts support this clonotype. The chain carries TRBV6-1 and TRBJ1-2; D unresolved. Germline CDR1 is MNHNS and CDR2 is SASEGT. V was cut by 4 bases and J by 2 bases, with 8 bases left in between. The CDR3 is made up of 13 amino acids. This CDR3 reads CASSVAGNYGYTF. CDR3 coding DNA: TGTGCCAGCAGTGTCGCAGGCAACTATGGCTACACCTTC.

The chain is built from TRBV24-1 and TRBJ2-7; TRBD2 matches 15 bases. The germline CDR1 and CDR2 sequences are KGHDR and SFDVKD. There are 17 residues in the CDR3. The V and J ends lost 4 bases and 5 bases, in that order; junction bases with no gene match: 8. Here the CDR3 DNA reads TGTGCCACCAGTGAGGGGACTAGCGGGAGGAGGGCCCACGAGCAGTACTTC. Amino acid sequence: CATSEGTSGRRAHEQYF.

In its sample, this clonotype was seen many times. This chain joins TRBV28 and TRBJ2-7, with 15 bases fitting TRBD2. The V gene's germline CDR1 is MDHEN and CDR2 SYDVKM. V was clipped by 4 bases and J by 7 bases; unmatched bases: 8. This CDR3 is 16 amino acids long. The chain's CDR3 is CASSYPGLAGGYEQYF. In nucleotides, the CDR3 is TGTGCCAGCAGTTACCCGGGACTAGCGGGAGGATATGAGCAGTACTTC.

This clonotype was observed a handful of times. The V gene is TRBV20-1, the J gene TRBJ2-1; 7 bases are shared with TRBD2. The junction had 13 bases not matched to a gene; V was cut back by 6 bases and J by 5 bases. The length of the CDR3 is 15 residues. Germline CDR1 and CDR2: DFQATT and SNEGSKA (reference sequence). The CDR3 is CSAHLLLADHNEQFF. The CDR3 DNA is TGCAGTGCCCACTTGTTGCTAGCGGACCACAATGAGCAGTTCTTC.

The chain uses TRBV7-9 and TRBJ2-2; D gene uncertain. V lost 5 bases and J lost 8, with 12 bases in between. The CDR3 has 13 amino acids. Germline V gene data show CDR1 as SEHNR and CDR2 as FQNEAQ (reference sequence). CDR3 protein: CASSPRSAGELFF. CDR3 nucleotide sequence: TGTGCCAGCAGCCCTCGAAGCGCGGGGGAGCTGTTTTTT.

With respect to this clonotype: A much larger clonotype is one base distant, so this may be a read error. The rearrangement uses TRBV2 and TRBJ2-1, with TRBD2 matching over 12 bases. The V segment lost 5 bases and the J segment 13 bases; nucleotides outside the gene matches: 6. Germline V gene sequence: CDR1 SNHLY, CDR2 FYNNEI. There are 13 residues in the CDR3. CDR3 protein: CASSLTSGRTQFF. The CDR3 DNA reads TGTGCCAGCAGTCTCACTAGCGGGAGGACCCAGTTCTTC.

The chain links TRBV20-1 to TRBJ2-7; 14 bases match TRBD2. The ends lost 4 bases at V and 4 bases at J; junction bases unmatched: 6. The CDR3 spans 15 residues. Germline loops: CDR1 DFQATT, CDR2 SNEGSKA (reference sequence). Here the CDR3 reads CSATGLAGDLYEQYF. In nucleotides, the CDR3 is TGCAGTGCTACGGGACTAGCGGGAGATCTTTACGAGCAGTACTTC.

A single count supports this clonotype. V gene TRBV28 combines with J gene TRBJ1-5; D gene uncertain. The V end was cut by 4 bases, the J end by 6 bases, with 10 bases between. CDR1 is MDHEN, CDR2 SYDVKM, per germline. This CDR3 comprises 13 residues. CDR3 DNA sequence: TGTGCCAGCAGTTCCACACGGAGTCAGCCCCAGCATTTT. Translating it yields CASSSTRSQPQHF.

The sample holds many counts of this clonotype. This sequence joins TRBV11-3 and TRBJ2-7, with 11 bases aligning to TRBD2. This CDR3 is built from 19 residues. Per germline, CDR1 SGHNT and CDR2 YENEEA. Trimming cost V 1 base and J 3 bases; bases outside gene matches: 14. The CDR3 sequence is CASSLVSRLAGTPDYEQYF. For the CDR3, the DNA is TGTGCCAGCAGCTTAGTTTCCCGACTAGCGGGAACCCCAGACTACGAGCAGTACTTC.